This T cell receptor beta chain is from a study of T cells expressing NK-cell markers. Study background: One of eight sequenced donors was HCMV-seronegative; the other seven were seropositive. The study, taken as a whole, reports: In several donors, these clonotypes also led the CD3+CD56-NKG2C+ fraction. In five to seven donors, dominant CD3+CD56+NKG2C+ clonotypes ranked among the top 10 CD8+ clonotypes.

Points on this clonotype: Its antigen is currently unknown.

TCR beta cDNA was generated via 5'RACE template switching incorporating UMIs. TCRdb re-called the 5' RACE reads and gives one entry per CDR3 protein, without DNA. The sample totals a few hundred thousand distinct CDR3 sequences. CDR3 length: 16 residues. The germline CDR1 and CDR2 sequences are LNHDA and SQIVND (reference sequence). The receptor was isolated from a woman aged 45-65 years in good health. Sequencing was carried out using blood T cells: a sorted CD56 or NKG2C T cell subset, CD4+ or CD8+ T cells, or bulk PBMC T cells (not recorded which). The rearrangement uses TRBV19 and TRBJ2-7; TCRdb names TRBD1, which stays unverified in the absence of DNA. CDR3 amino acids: CASSSQARDRSYEQYF.